This TCR beta chain was sequenced during a study of cytomegalovirus exposure and HLA in healthy donors. Overall study findings and caveats: The authors confirmed in vitro that a few CMV-associated chains were specific for CMV antigens. According to reports, the classifier identified cytomegalovirus status with high specificity and sensitivity.

Points on this clone: The antigen is undetermined.

Primers: 60 Vbeta forward and 13 Jbeta reverse. The protocol was immunoSEQ multiplex PCR, while the TCRdb copy is restricted to in-frame clones and leaves out a portion. The sample records about 150,000 clones, approximately 73% being singletons. The sample was PBMCs. The clonotype was recovered from a woman aged 18-29 years in good health and CMV-seronegative.

This CDR3 is CASSYQGAGELFF. The DNA for the CDR3 is TGTGCCAGTAGTTACCAGGGGGCCGGGGAGCTGTTTTTT. The rearrangement joins TRBV19 to TRBJ2-2, with 7 positions matching TRBD1. Germline V gene lookup returns CDR1 LNHDA and CDR2 SQIVND (reference sequence). V was clipped by 5 bases and J by 6 bases; unmatched bases: 3. The length of the CDR3 is 13 residues.